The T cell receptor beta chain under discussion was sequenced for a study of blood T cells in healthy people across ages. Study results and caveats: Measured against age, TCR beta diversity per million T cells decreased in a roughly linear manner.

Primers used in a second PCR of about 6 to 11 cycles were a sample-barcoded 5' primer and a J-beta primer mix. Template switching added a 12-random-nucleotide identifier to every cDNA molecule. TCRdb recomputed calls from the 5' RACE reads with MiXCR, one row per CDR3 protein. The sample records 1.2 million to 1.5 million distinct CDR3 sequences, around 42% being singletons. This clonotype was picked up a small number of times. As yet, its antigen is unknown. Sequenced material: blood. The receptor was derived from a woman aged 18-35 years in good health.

This chain's CDR3 is CASSLLGLLLGDTQYF. DNA for the CDR3: TGTGCCAGCAGCCTCTTAGGGCTTCTCCTTGGGGATACGCAGTATTTT. This sequence joins TRBV7-2 and TRBJ2-3; D not resolved. CDR1 is SGHTA and CDR2 is FQGNSA in the germline V gene. V lost 5 bases and J lost 6, with 21 bases in between. This CDR3 spans 16 amino acids.